These 28 T cell receptor beta chains came from one sample sequenced in a study of shared clonotypes between healthy human individuals. Profiled with immunoSEQ multiplex PCR; TCRdb holds only in-frame clones, not every one. The table includes about 1 million clones, about 75% detected once. Sample: memory CD4+ T cells sorted from blood. Subset of the sample: CD45RA-negative fraction. These receptors all stem from a man aged 18-30 years in good health.

The rearrangement joins TRBV5-1 to TRBJ2-3; tentative D call: TRBD2 (5 bases). Germline lookup yields CDR1 SGHRS and CDR2 YFSETQ. The germline V and J ends were trimmed by 4 bases and 4 bases, with 10 bases remaining between them. CDR3 size: 13 residues. CDR3 protein: CASSLRGPDTQYF. The CDR3, as DNA: TGCGCCAGCAGCCTGAGAGGGCCAGATACGCAGTATTTT.

Concerning this clone: Distinct nucleotide sequences in the sample also encode this CDR3. This chain links TRBV9 with TRBJ1-1; 7 nucleotides agree with TRBD1. With V trimmed by 5 bases and J by 4 bases, 5 bases remained unmatched. Germline CDR1 is SGDLS and CDR2 is YYNGEE. The CDR3 loop spans 13 amino acids. The CDR3 sequence is CASSVQGGTEAFF. The CDR3 DNA reads as TGTGCCAGCAGTGTTCAGGGGGGCACTGAAGCTTTCTTT.

This chain connects TRBV19 to TRBJ1-1, with 7 bases lining up with TRBD1. Germline trimming cut 7 bases from V and 1 base from J; bases unmatched to any gene: 3. CDR3 length: 13 amino acids. Germline CDR1 reads LNHDA; CDR2 reads SQIVND (reference sequence). CDR3 in amino acids: CASTAGGNTEAFF. The CDR3 DNA follows: TGTGCCAGTACTGCAGGGGGGAACACTGAAGCTTTCTTT.

V and J are TRBV27 and TRBJ1-3; D call uncertain. CDR1 is MNHEY and CDR2 is SMNVEV in the germline V gene (reference sequence). The CDR3 contains 15 residues. V lost 3 bases and J lost 2, with 11 bases in between. The CDR3 nucleotides are TGTGCCAGCAGTTTGACACGGTACGCTGGAAACACCATATATTTT. Its translation is CASSLTRYAGNTIYF.

V is TRBV5-1 and J is TRBJ2-2; 10 bases align to TRBD1. Trimming took 2 bases from V and 5 from J; bases not matched to a gene: 3. The germline gives CDR1 SGHRS, CDR2 YFSETQ. This CDR3 region has 15 residues. The CDR3, as DNA: TGCGCCAGCAGCTTTCCGGGACAGGGGACCGGGGAGCTGTTTTTT. Its translation: CASSFPGQGTGELFF.

The V call is TRBV4-3, the J call TRBJ2-1, with 11 bases lining up with TRBD2. The germline V gene encodes CDR1 LGHNA and CDR2 YSLEER. The V gene end was trimmed by 4 bases and the J gene end by 5 bases; junction bases not matched to a gene: 7. The CDR3 is 16 residues long. CDR3 DNA sequence: TGCGCCAGCAGCCCGTGGACTAGCGGGTCCAACAATGAGCAGTTCTTC. Amino acid sequence: CASSPWTSGSNNEQFF.

The V call is TRBV7-2, the J call TRBJ2-7; D call uncertain. Germline V CDR1 and CDR2: SGHTA, FQGNSA. The V end was cut by 8 bases, the J end by 0 bases, with 17 bases between. CDR3 length equals 15 residues. The CDR3 protein is CASSLSRVSSYEQYF. DNA of the CDR3: TGTGCCAGCTCCCTTAGTAGGGTAAGCTCCTACGAGCAGTACTTC.

The chain employs TRBV29-1 and TRBJ2-7; a possible D gene is TRBD2 (5 bases). Germline loops: CDR1 SQVTM, CDR2 ANQGSEA. There are 15 residues in the CDR3. V lost 2 bases, J lost 5 bases, and 19 bases lay in between. CDR3 loop: CSVESPRLGRDEQYF. CDR3 sequence (DNA): TGCAGCGTTGAATCTCCCCGGCTAGGGAGAGACGAGCAGTACTTC.

J is TRBJ1-2 and V is TRBV21-1. TRBV21-1 is marked as a pseudogene. The CDR3 is 12 residues long. CDR3 DNA sequence: TGTGCCCCCGCGGGGGCCCCCTATGGCTACACCTTC. It yields the protein CAPAGAPYGYTF.

This clone was found once. V and J are TRBV6-5 and TRBJ2-7; TRBD1 aligns across 7 bases. V was clipped by 2 bases and J by 2 bases; unmatched bases: 6. CDR1 and CDR2 from the germline V gene are MNHEY and SVGAGI. The CDR3 runs 15 residues. CDR3 sequence (DNA): TGTGCCAGCAGTTACATGGGACAGACCACCTACGAGCAGTACTTC. Translated, it gives CASSYMGQTTYEQYF.

The chain carries TRBV5-1 and TRBJ1-3; D is uncertain. Trimming pared 4 bases from V and 1 base from J, leaving 6 bases between. CDR3 length: 13 amino acids. In germline, CDR1 is SGHRS, CDR2 YFSETQ. CDR3 coding DNA: TGCGCCAGCAGCGCCCTATCTGGAAACACCATATATTTT. Protein product: CASSALSGNTIYF.

The chain combines TRBV5-4 with TRBJ2-5; D unclear. CDR1 is SGHNT and CDR2 is YYREEE in the germline V gene (reference sequence). This CDR3 region has 14 residues. Between the trimmed V and J ends, which lost 1 base and 0 bases, there was a span of 7 bases. CDR3 sequence: CASSLIGYQETQYF. In nucleotides, the CDR3 is TGTGCCAGCAGCTTGATCGGGTACCAAGAGACCCAGTACTTC. The whole variable domain, filled in from reference TRBV5-4 and TRBJ2-5, reads ETGVTQSPTHLIKTRGQQVTLRCSSQSGHNTVSWYQQALGQGPQFIFQYYREEENGRGNFPPRFSGLQFPNYSSELNVNALELDDSALYLCASSLIGYQETQYFGPGTRLLVL.

The rearrangement links TRBV19 to TRBJ1-6; D is perhaps TRBD1 (6 bases). The CDR3 has 17 residues. V was shortened by 3 bases and J by 0 bases, with 12 bases between the two germline ends. CDR1 is LNHDA and CDR2 is SQIVND in the germline V gene (reference sequence). The CDR3 loop is CASSITTGSSYNSPLHF. The CDR3, as DNA: TGTGCCAGTAGTATCACCACAGGGAGCTCCTATAATTCACCCCTCCACTTT. The entire variable domain, with the rest obtained from reference TRBV19 and TRBJ1-6, is as follows: DGGITQSPKYLFRKEGQNVTLSCEQNLNHDAMYWYRQDPGQGLRLIYYSQIVNDFQKGDIAEGYSVSREKKESFPLTVTSAQKNPTAFYLCASSITTGSSYNSPLHFGNGTRLTVT.

The chain links TRBV7-9 to TRBJ1-2; 7 nucleotides align to TRBD1. Germline CDR1 SEHNR, CDR2 FQNEAQ (reference sequence). The trim removed 0 bases at V and 5 bases at J, leaving 3 bases unmatched. The CDR3 runs to 14 residues. In nucleotides, the CDR3 is TGTGCCAGCAGCTTAGCCCCGGGACAGTATGGCTACACCTTC. Its protein is CASSLAPGQYGYTF.

The gene calls are TRBV5-1 and TRBJ1-6; TRBD1 agrees at 9 bases. This CDR3 is built from 16 residues. After removal of 0 bases from V and 9 bases from J, the junction contained 7 bases not matched to a gene. Germline CDR1 SGHRS, CDR2 YFSETQ. CDR3 coding DNA: TGCGCCAGCAGCTTGGAGGTGGGACAGGGCGGTTCACCCCTCCACTTT. Translation: CASSLEVGQGGSPLHF.

The chain uses TRBV29-1 and TRBJ1-1; D not resolved. V shed 2 bases and J shed 2 bases, with 12 bases lying between them. Germline lookup yields CDR1 SQVTM and CDR2 ANQGSEA. This CDR3 has 14 residues. The CDR3 DNA reads TGCAGCGTTGAATCGCCACCTCCCAACACTGAAGCTTTCTTT. The encoded protein is CSVESPPPNTEAFF.

The chain is built from TRBV9 and TRBJ2-2; a possible D gene is TRBD2 (5 bases). Trimming left V 3 bases short and J 5 bases short, with 17 bases between. The CDR3 is made up of 16 amino acids. Germline V gives CDR1 SGDLS, CDR2 YYNGEE. The CDR3, as DNA: TGTGCCAGCAGCGGCCTCCCTGCGGGTTCTACCGGGGAGCTGTTTTTT. Protein sequence: CASSGLPAGSTGELFF.

V usage is TRBV30 and J usage is TRBJ2-6, with D possibly being TRBD1 or TRBD2 (5 bases each). Germline V CDR1 and CDR2: GTSNPN, SVGIG (reference sequence). The CDR3 has 17 residues. Deletions cut 0 bases from V and 0 bases from J, with 12 bases between. This CDR3 is CAWSVLQGPSGANVLTF. CDR3 coding DNA: TGTGCCTGGAGTGTCTTGCAGGGACCCTCTGGGGCCAACGTCCTGACTTTC.

This clone was counted a few times. The CDR3 region is CASTGREGRYNSPLHF. The CDR3 DNA reads as TGTGCCAGCACAGGCAGGGAAGGGAGATATAATTCACCCCTCCACTTT. This chain links TRBV27 with TRBJ1-6; the D gene is possibly TRBD1 (5 bases). There are 16 residues in the CDR3. Germline CDR1 and CDR2: MNHEY and SMNVEV (reference sequence). The ends were cut back, 7 bases at V and 4 bases at J, with 17 bases in the middle.

The CDR3 loop reads CASSEGGGPYSNQPQHF. Here the CDR3 DNA reads TGTGCCAGCAGTGAAGGGGGGGGCCCATATAGCAATCAGCCCCAGCATTTT. The chain has TRBV2 and TRBJ1-5; D might be TRBD1 (6 bases). This CDR3 region has 17 residues. The germline gives CDR1 SNHLY, CDR2 FYNNEI. V lost 1 base to trimming and J lost 0 bases, with 13 bases between them.

The chain recombines TRBV10-3 with TRBJ2-5; 7 bases are a match to TRBD2. CDR1 and CDR2 (germline): ENHRY, SYGVKD. Trimming at V came to 5 bases and at J to 2 bases, leaving 14 bases not matched to a gene. The CDR3 extends over 17 amino acids. CDR3 nucleotides: TGTGCCATCAGTAGTAGTTTAGGACTAGGCTCACAAGAGACCCAGTACTTC. Amino acid sequence: CAISSSLGLGSQETQYF.

The chain carries TRBV5-1 and TRBJ2-5; D call uncertain. The V gene's germline CDR1 is SGHRS and CDR2 YFSETQ. V was shortened by 5 bases and J by 4 bases, with 12 bases between the two germline ends. The CDR3 runs 13 residues. The CDR3 loop reads CASSVVVGETQYF. CDR3 DNA: TGCGCCAGCAGTGTGGTTGTAGGAGAGACCCAGTACTTC.

V gene TRBV11-2 combines with J gene TRBJ2-5, with unresolved D. The J call may not be correct, given that the DNA end is closer to TRBJ2-7. The CDR3 length is 11 residues. Germline CDR1 reads SGHAT; CDR2 reads FQNNGV. CDR3 sequence reads: CASSLTHEQYF. The CDR3 bases are TGTGCCAGCAGCTTAACCCACGAGCAGTACTTC.

The chain combines TRBV27 with TRBJ1-1, with 7 bases identical to TRBD1. The V and J ends lost 7 bases and 7 bases, in that order; junction bases with no gene match: 9. This CDR3 contains 13 residues. In germline, CDR1 is MNHEY, CDR2 SMNVEV (reference sequence). The CDR3 DNA reads TGTGCCAGCATCCCCCGGGACAGTTATGAAGCTTTCTTT. It translates to CASIPRDSYEAFF.

The gene calls are TRBV9 and TRBJ2-7, with 10 bases identical to TRBD2. CDR1 and CDR2 from the germline V gene are SGDLS and YYNGEE. The CDR3 contains 16 residues. Losses at the gene ends were 3 bases for V and 5 bases for J; bases not matched to a gene: 11. The CDR3 region is CASSETTGTSVHEQYF. The CDR3 DNA reads as TGTGCCAGCAGCGAGACCACCGGGACTAGCGTCCACGAGCAGTACTTC.

The chain recombines TRBV7-9 with TRBJ1-6, with TRBD1 as a possible D gene (5 bases). Germline V gene data show CDR1 as SEHNR and CDR2 as FQNEAQ (reference sequence). Trimming removed 5 bases from V and 8 bases from J, with 19 bases in between. This CDR3 comprises 16 residues. The CDR3 region has the DNA TGTGCCAGCAGCCGCAGGGTGACAGAGTTTGATTCACCCCTCCACTTT. Translation gives CASSRRVTEFDSPLHF.

The V and J genes are TRBV4-1 and TRBJ2-6, with 8 bases that match TRBD2. This CDR3 comprises 17 residues. The junction had 7 bases not matched to a gene; V was cut back by 3 bases and J by 3 bases. Germline values: CDR1 MGHRA, CDR2 YSYEKL. CDR3 sequence reads: CASSQSGAGGGANVLTF. The CDR3 DNA is TGCGCCAGCAGCCAGAGCGGGGCGGGAGGTGGGGCCAACGTCCTGACTTTC.

The chain combines TRBV6-1 with TRBJ1-2; 9 bases map to TRBD1. The CDR3 totals 14 residues. Germline assignment: CDR1 MNHNS and CDR2 SASEGT. V lost 6 bases to trimming and J lost 8 bases; unmatched junction nucleotides: 10. The CDR3 DNA follows: TGTGCCAGCAGGGGGACTGGACAGGGGAACGGCTACACCTTC. This translates into CASRGTGQGNGYTF.